This T cell receptor beta chain is drawn from a study of T cell repertoires in cytomegalovirus infection (dated by TCRdb to about 2019). As for the study more broadly: Donor HLA type was relevant to the analysis, as public TCR beta signatures indicated carriage of CMV infection together with the matching HLA type. Overall study outcomes, separate from this receptor: In the ex vivo response, HLA-C-restricted CMV-specific TCR beta clonotypes were dominant, and in two of eight donors the single most frequent clonotype came from this HLA-C-restricted group. Carriers of CMV infection plus the relevant HLA type were discriminated by the cumulative frequency of public TCR beta family members in the study cohort and in an independent approximately 360-donor cohort.

V and J lose 5 bases and 10 bases, and a span of 17 bases separates them. The germline V gene sets CDR1 to SGHVS and CDR2 to FNYEAQ. The CDR3 starts with the cysteine, ends with the phenylalanine, and has 14 residues. Kept here is only the CDR3 DNA, which spans 42 bases and is read in frame from base 1. This clonotype occurred many times. Its antigen is unknown. Base qualities are not recorded, but no much larger clone differs from it by a single base. The data were produced on an Illumina HiSeq 1500. TCRdb's own reprocessing of the public reads used fastp at Q25 and MiXCR and kept productive beta chains. Rows matching on CDR3 protein sequence are summarized as one entry with the most common DNA and genes. In all, the sample holds approximately 170,000 distinct CDR3 sequences, and around an eighth of those were seen once. The ten largest clones take up 27% of the sample.

The TCR sequence derives from a human donor in good health (CMV status not recorded). Some clones in this sample may be carry-over from other donors' samples. The sequenced sample was PBMCs. The V and J segments used are TRBV7-6 and TRBJ1-4; TRBD1 is perhaps the D gene, given 5 matching bases. The CDR3 protein: CASSPHGAQGKLFF. The nucleotide sequence is given as TGTGCCAGCAGCCCCCATGGGGCCCAGGGAAAACTGTTTTTT.